This T cell receptor (beta chain) appears in the sequencing data of a study of cytomegalovirus exposure and HLA in healthy donors. General study results and limits: Later on, a genetic analysis was performed. It linked a missense variant in DCLRE1C with V- and J-gene trimming of TCR beta. Most TCR sequences were seen very rarely across donors, but some public TCRs occurred in many.

The ends lost 5 bases at V and 4 bases at J; junction bases unmatched: 2. CDR3 size: 15 residues. In germline, CDR1 is MNHEY, CDR2 SVGAGI. In the PCR, 60 Vbeta and 13 Jbeta primers were used. Clones were read by immunoSEQ multiplex PCR, and TCRdb kept only the in-frame ones, dropping some. The sample has some 150,000 clones, approximately 60% seen once. On this clone itself: Its antigen is unidentified.

The TCR originated in a woman in her sixties or seventies in good health and CMV-seropositive. The specimen was PBMCs. The chain couples TRBV6-5 to TRBJ2-1; 13 positions agree with TRBD2. The CDR3 sequence is CASSTTSGGYNEQFF. The DNA for the CDR3 is TGTGCCAGCAGTACGACTAGCGGGGGGTACAATGAGCAGTTCTTC.